This T cell receptor (beta chain) was recovered during a study of cytomegalovirus exposure and HLA in healthy donors. Study conclusions and caveats: Reportedly, diagnosis of cytomegalovirus status by the classifier showed high specificity and sensitivity.

As concerns this clone: Its antigen is not identified.

PCR employed 60 Vbeta and 13 Jbeta primers. The authors' processing: A later analysis tallied 75 million to 80 million unique TCR beta chains, about 9.9 million of them shared. The repertoire was sequenced with immunoSEQ multiplex PCR; TCRdb's copy has only in-frame clones and lacks some. The V and J calls and clone size were taken over from that table, and D and trimming were inferred from the DNA. The table lists roughly 170,000 clones, 80% to 90% of them singletons, with roughly 0.69% in the top ten. The sequence was obtained from a woman aged 18-30 years in good health and CMV-seronegative. Sequencing was performed on PBMCs.

CDR3 in DNA: TGCGCCAGCAGCCAGACAGGTCCGTCTAACTATGGCTACACCTTC. Its translation: CASSQTGPSNYGYTF. The chain is built from TRBV4-1 and TRBJ1-2; TRBD1 might be the D (6 bases). Deletions cut 3 bases from V and 0 bases from J, with 11 bases between. The CDR3 is made up of 15 amino acids. Germline CDR1 and CDR2: MGHRA and YSYEKL.